This entry describes one T cell receptor beta chain. The count of this clone is one. Its antigen is currently not known. No much larger clone is present one base from it, and per-base qualities are unavailable. Including cysteine and phenylalanine, the CDR3 has 14 amino acids. Only CDR3 DNA remains: 42 bases, in frame from the first base. After removal of 5 bases from V and 8 bases from J, the junction retains 9 bases not matched to a gene. Looking up the germline V gene yields CDR1 SGHRS and CDR2 YFSETQ. These data come from a study of blood T cell repertoires in COVID-19 (dated by TCRdb to 2020 to 2022). In terms of the full investigation: Samples covering the acute and convalescent phases of COVID-19 were provided by collaborators in the United States, Italy and Spain. The material from the prospective study consisted of cDNA or gDNA derived from T cells, B-cell-depleted T cells, or PBMCs. Subjects who had been exposed to COVID-19, were actively infected with it, or had recovered from it provided the deeply sampled blood TCRbeta repertoires that made up the dataset. The repertoires were released in a freely available public database intended as a resource for research on the immune response to SARS-CoV-2. Samples came from the ongoing ImmuneRACE study (first 160 participants) plus 1,254 subjects from 6 global collaborators. Nearly every sample came with metadata listing a de-identified subject ID, COVID-19 status, age in years and sex. HLA class I and class II types, where available, came from metadata supplied by the sample provider rather than from assay-based typing. What the authors observed across the whole study: The quantity of clinical and demographic metadata differed by source and by participant and was supplied without curation.

TCRbeta CDR3 regions were amplified from genomic DNA by means of the immunoSEQ Assay, a bias-controlled multiplex PCR. The source study handled its data this way. The number of nucleated cells in each sample was estimated by amplification of reference gene primers within the assay. To quantify the absolute abundance of each unique TCRbeta CDR3 rearrangement, sequence reads were collapsed and filtered. For each sample, productive Simpson clonality was calculated by taking the square root of Simpson's diversity index across productive rearrangements. The immuneACCESS repertoire file appears here via TCRdb, limited to in-frame rearrangements. These files lack a portion of the clones; in checked studies, under half of the deficit traces to unresolved V genes, and the cause of the others is not known. The D gene and trimming were derived from the DNA, and the V and J assignments and clone size from that table. Counted in this sample were approximately 80,000 clones; around 81% of them appeared once. The top ten hold about 40% of the sample.

Collaborating institutions collected whole blood in K2EDTA tubes following their own protocols. For TCRbeta analysis, collaborators shipped samples as frozen whole blood, isolated PBMCs, or DNA extracted from either of those sample types. The chain joins TRBV5-1 to TRBJ1-4, with 7 middle bases fitting TRBD1. Material: peripheral blood. This clonotype was obtained from a man older than 75 with acute or convalescent COVID-19. CDR3 reads: CASSLDRAEEKLFF. Read as DNA, the sequence is TGCGCCAGCAGTCTCGACAGGGCTGAGGAAAAACTGTTTTTT. With all but the CDR3 taken from the reference TRBV5-1 and TRBJ1-4 genes, the full variable domain is: KAGVTQTPRYLIKTRGQQVTLSCSPISGHRSVSWYQQTPGQGLQFLFEYFSETQRNKGNFPGRFSGRQFSNSRSEMNVSTLELGDSALYLCASSLDRAEEKLFFGSGTQLSVL.